This entry lists 12 T cell receptor beta chains sequenced from one sample in a study of identical twins' blood T cells. TCRdb ran MiXCR on the 5' RACE reads and lists one entry per CDR3 protein. The table records 400,000 or so distinct CDR3 sequences, roughly 30% of them present only once. Sequences were obtained from PBMCs. The receptors were gathered from a woman aged 18-50 years in good health.

This clonotype turned up a few times. The chain employs TRBV5-1 and TRBJ1-6; D is perhaps TRBD1 (5 bases). CDR1 SGHRS and CDR2 YFSETQ come from the germline V gene. The CDR3 is 16 amino acids. Trimming shortened V by 0 bases and J by 7 bases, and 14 bases separated the two germline ends. The CDR3 sequence is CASSLEDGRTNSPLHF. Here the CDR3 DNA reads TGCGCCAGCAGCTTGGAAGACGGACGGACAAATTCACCCCTCCACTTT.

This chain joins TRBV10-3 and TRBJ2-3; 7 bases fit TRBD2. This CDR3 spans 15 amino acids. V was pared by 7 bases and J by 2 bases, with 9 bases of the junction left unmatched. Germline loops: CDR1 ENHRY, CDR2 SYGVKD. This chain's CDR3 is CAIKSAGVITDTQYF. CDR3 nucleotide sequence: TGTGCCATCAAGTCGGCGGGGGTCATCACAGATACGCAGTATTTT.

The chain uses TRBV7-9 and TRBJ2-1, with D unresolved. Germline values: CDR1 SEHNR, CDR2 FQNEAQ (reference sequence). The ends were cut back, 6 bases at V and 5 bases at J, with 11 bases in the middle. The CDR3 extends over 13 amino acids. CDR3 sequence: CASSHDTHNEQFF. CDR3 nucleotides: TGTGCCAGCAGTCATGACACCCACAATGAGCAGTTCTTC.

This clonotype showed up just a few times. This rearrangement joins TRBV5-8 to TRBJ1-4, with D unresolved. The germline gives CDR1 SGHTS, CDR2 YDEGEE. This CDR3 contains 15 residues. Trimming pared 0 bases from V and 4 bases from J, leaving 10 bases between. CDR3 coding DNA: TGTGCCAGCAGCTTGGTTTGGTCGGGTAATGAAAAACTGTTTTTT. This sequence encodes CASSLVWSGNEKLFF.

The rearrangement links TRBV29-1 to TRBJ2-1; 11 bases line up with TRBD2. Trimming cost V 3 bases and J 5 bases; bases outside gene matches: 9. This CDR3 is 16 amino acids long. Germline assignment: CDR1 SQVTM and CDR2 ANQGSEA. The CDR3 reads CSVEVTGTSGNNEQFF. The CDR3 DNA sequence: TGCAGCGTTGAGGTAACCGGGACTAGCGGAAACAATGAGCAGTTCTTC.

This clonotype was recorded a few times. This chain connects TRBV9 to TRBJ2-4, with 8 bases aligning to TRBD2. The CDR3 spans 15 residues. Trimming took 0 bases from V and 5 from J; bases not matched to a gene: 4. CDR1 and CDR2 from the germline V gene are SGDLS and YYNGEE. The CDR3 DNA reads as TGTGCCAGCAGCGTAGACGGGAGGGTCCAAAACATTCAGTACTTC. It specifies CASSVDGRVQNIQYF.

This clonotype appeared many times. This chain links TRBV2 with TRBJ1-1, with unresolved D. This CDR3 spans 13 amino acids. The germline V and J ends were trimmed by 3 bases and 0 bases, with 5 bases remaining between them. CDR1 is SNHLY, CDR2 FYNNEI, per germline. CDR3 in DNA: TGTGCCAGCAGTGATGGGGTGAACACTGAAGCTTTCTTT. Translating gives CASSDGVNTEAFF.

The genes are TRBV6-6 and TRBJ2-3; D is uncertain. Germline values: CDR1 MNHNY, CDR2 SVGAGI (reference sequence). V was clipped by 7 bases and J by 1 base, with 18 bases between them. This CDR3 has 16 residues. CDR3 region: CASTTTGASGTDTQYF. The CDR3 DNA sequence: TGTGCCAGCACCACAACTGGCGCTTCGGGCACAGATACGCAGTATTTT.

The chain carries TRBV20-1 and TRBJ2-1; 10 bases map to TRBD2. The CDR3 loop spans 14 amino acids. The trim removed 5 bases at V and 4 bases at J, leaving 5 bases unmatched. The germline CDR1 and CDR2 sequences are DFQATT and SNEGSKA (reference sequence). The CDR3 nucleotides read TGCAGTGCTCAGAGCGGGAGGGGGTACAATGAGCAGTTCTTC. Translating it yields CSAQSGRGYNEQFF.

This clonotype was counted a few times. Here the CDR3 DNA reads TGTGCCAGCAGCCAGACGGATAAGACTAGCGGGGGCCCTCTATCCTACAATGAGCAGTTCTTC. Translating gives CASSQTDKTSGGPLSYNEQFF. The rearrangement links TRBV7-2 to TRBJ2-1; 12 positions match TRBD2. Germline CDR1 SGHTA, CDR2 FQGNSA. The CDR3 has 21 amino acids. The V and J ends lost 5 bases and 1 base, in that order; junction bases with no gene match: 18.

This clonotype was recorded a few times. The V call is TRBV7-8, the J call TRBJ2-7; 9 positions match TRBD1. Unmatched junction bases numbered 8, after V lost 9 bases and J lost 2 bases. The CDR3 totals 14 residues. CDR1 is SGHVS and CDR2 is FQNEAQ in the germline V gene. CDR3 loop: CASVGGTGPYEQYF. DNA for the CDR3: TGTGCCAGTGTCGGGGGGACAGGGCCCTACGAGCAGTACTTC.

The gene calls are TRBV12-3 or TRBV12-4 and TRBJ2-1; 10 nucleotides line up with TRBD2. The CDR3 is made up of 16 amino acids. J gave up 5 bases and V 3 bases, and 7 bases lay outside the gene matches. The CDR3 sequence is CASSFRGTSEHNEQFF. The CDR3 nucleotides are TGTGCCAGCAGTTTCAGAGGGACTAGCGAGCACAATGAGCAGTTCTTC.